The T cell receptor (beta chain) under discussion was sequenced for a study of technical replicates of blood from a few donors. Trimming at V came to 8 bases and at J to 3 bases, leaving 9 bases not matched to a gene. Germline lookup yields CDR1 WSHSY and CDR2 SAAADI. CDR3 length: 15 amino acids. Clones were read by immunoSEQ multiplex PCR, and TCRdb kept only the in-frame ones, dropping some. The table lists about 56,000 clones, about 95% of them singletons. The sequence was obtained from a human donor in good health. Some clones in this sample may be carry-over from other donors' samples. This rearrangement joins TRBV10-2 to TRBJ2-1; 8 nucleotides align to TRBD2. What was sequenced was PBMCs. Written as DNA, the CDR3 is TGCGCCAGCCGGGCCCTAGCGGGCGGCTACAATGAGCAGTTCTTC. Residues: CASRALAGGYNEQFF.